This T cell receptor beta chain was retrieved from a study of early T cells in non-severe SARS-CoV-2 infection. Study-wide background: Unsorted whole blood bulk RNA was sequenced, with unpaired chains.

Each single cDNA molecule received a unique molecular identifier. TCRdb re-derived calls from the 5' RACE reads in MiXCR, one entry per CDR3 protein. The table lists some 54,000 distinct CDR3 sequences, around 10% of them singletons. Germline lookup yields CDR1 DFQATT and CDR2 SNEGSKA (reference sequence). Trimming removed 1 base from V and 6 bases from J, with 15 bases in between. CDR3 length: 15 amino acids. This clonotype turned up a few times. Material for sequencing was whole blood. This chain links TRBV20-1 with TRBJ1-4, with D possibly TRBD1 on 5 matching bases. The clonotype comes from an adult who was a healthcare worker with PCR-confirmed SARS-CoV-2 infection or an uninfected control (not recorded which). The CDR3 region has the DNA TGCAGTGCTAGAGTCGGGGGTCCGAGGGATGAAAAACTGTTTTTT. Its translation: CSARVGGPRDEKLFF.